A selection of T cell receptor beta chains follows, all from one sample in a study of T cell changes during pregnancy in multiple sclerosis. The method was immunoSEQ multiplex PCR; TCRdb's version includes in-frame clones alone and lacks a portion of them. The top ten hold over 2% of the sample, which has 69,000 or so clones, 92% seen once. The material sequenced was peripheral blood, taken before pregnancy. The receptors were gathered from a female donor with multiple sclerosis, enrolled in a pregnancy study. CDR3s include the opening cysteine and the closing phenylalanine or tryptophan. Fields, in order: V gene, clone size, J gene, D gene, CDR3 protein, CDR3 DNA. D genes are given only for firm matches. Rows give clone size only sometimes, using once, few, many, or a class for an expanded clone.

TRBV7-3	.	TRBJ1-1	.	CASSHGVNTEAFF	TGTGCCAGCAGCCACGGTGTAAACACTGAAGCTTTCTTT
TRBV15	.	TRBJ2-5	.	CATSRDWAGETQYF	TGTGCCACCAGCAGAGACTGGGCGGGTGAGACCCAGTACTTC
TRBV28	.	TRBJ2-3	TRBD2	CASSPAGGAGDTQYF	TGTGCCAGCAGTCCAGCGGGAGGTGCGGGGGATACGCAGTATTTT
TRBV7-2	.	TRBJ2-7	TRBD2	CASSPGLAGGPYEQYF	TGTGCCAGCAGCCCTGGACTAGCGGGAGGGCCCTACGAGCAGTACTTC
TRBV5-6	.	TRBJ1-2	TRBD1	CASRFGTGYVGYTF	TGTGCCAGCAGGTTTGGGACAGGGTACGTTGGCTACACCTTC
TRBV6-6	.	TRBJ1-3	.	CASSNAGISGNTIYF	TGTGCCAGCAGTAACGCGGGGATTTCTGGAAACACCATATATTTT
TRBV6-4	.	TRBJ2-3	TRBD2	CASSTSGDKDTQYF	TGTGCCAGCAGTACTAGCGGGGATAAAGATACGCAGTATTTT
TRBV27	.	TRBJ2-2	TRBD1	CASSLFAGGQFANTGELFF	TGTGCCAGCAGTTTGTTCGCAGGGGGCCAATTCGCGAACACCGGGGAGCTGTTTTTT
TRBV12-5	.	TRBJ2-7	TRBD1	CASGLPGGGQGSEQYF	TGTGCTAGTGGTTTGCCAGGGGGGGGACAGGGCTCCGAGCAGTACTTC
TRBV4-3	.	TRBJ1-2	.	CASSQDAGQPYGYTF	TGCGCCAGCAGCCAAGATGCTGGGCAGCCCTATGGCTACACCTTC
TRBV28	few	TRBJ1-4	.	CASGGGVREKLFF	TGTGCCAGCGGGGGAGGGGTTCGGGAAAAACTGTTTTTT
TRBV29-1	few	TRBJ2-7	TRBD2	CSVARTSPGDEQYF	TGCAGCGTTGCCCGGACTAGCCCCGGGGACGAGCAGTACTTC
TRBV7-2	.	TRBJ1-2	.	CASSLPTGLLRFGFYGYTF	TGTGCCAGCAGCTTACCGACGGGACTCTTGCGTTTCGGGTTCTATGGCTACACCTTC
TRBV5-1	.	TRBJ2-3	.	CASSLAPDTQYF	TGCGCCAGCAGCTTGGCTCCTGATACGCAGTATTTT
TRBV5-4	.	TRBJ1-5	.	CASSRAGAGQPQHF	TGTGCCAGCAGCCGGGCAGGGGCCGGGCAGCCCCAGCATTTT
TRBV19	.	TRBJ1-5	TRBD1	CASSLQGTNQPQHF	TGTGCCAGTAGTCTACAGGGGACAAATCAGCCCCAGCATTTT